This record covers a single T cell receptor (beta chain). The antigen is not known. This sample was included in a study of T cells in Graves' hyperthyroidism and ophthalmopathy. Study-level points and caveats: Model-based prediction identified ophthalmopathy a median around 6.5 months prior to its onset.

The authors took PBMCs from 10 ml fresh peripheral blood. There are 15 residues in the CDR3. The germline V gene has CDR1 MDHEN and CDR2 SYDVKM. Unmatched junction bases numbered 13, after V lost 8 bases and J lost 3 bases. TCR beta CDR3 regions were amplified from RNA. HTBI primers were used for first-round RT-PCR of the TCR CDR3. One entry per CDR3 protein, called by TCRdb with MiXCR from the multiplex PCR reads. The table lists 600,000 to 700,000 distinct CDR3 sequences, about 15% of them singletons. The V gene is TRBV28, the J gene TRBJ2-7; 7 bases agree with TRBD2. The TCR comes from a woman in her 40s with Graves' ophthalmopathy. The source material was blood. CDR3 in DNA: TGTGCCAGCGGAACCCGGTCGGGGGGTATCTACGAGCAGTACTTC. As protein: CASGTRSGGIYEQYF. Combining the CDR3 with reference TRBV28 and TRBJ2-7 gives the whole variable domain DVKVTQSSRYLVKRTGEKVFLECVQDMDHENMFWYRQDPGLGLRLIYFSYDVKMKEKGDIPEGYSVSREKKERFSLILESASTNQTSMYLCASGTRSGGIYEQYFGPGTRLTVT.